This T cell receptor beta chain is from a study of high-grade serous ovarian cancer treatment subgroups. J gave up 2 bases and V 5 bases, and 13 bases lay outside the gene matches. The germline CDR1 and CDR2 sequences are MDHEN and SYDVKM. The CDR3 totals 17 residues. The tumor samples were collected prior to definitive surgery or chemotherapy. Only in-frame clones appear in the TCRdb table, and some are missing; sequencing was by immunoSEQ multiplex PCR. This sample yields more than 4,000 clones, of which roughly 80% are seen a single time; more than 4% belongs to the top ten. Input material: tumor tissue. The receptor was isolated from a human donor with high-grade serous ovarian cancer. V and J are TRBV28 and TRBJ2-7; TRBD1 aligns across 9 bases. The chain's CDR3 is CASSPLSNRGPTYEQYF. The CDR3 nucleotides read TGTGCCAGCAGTCCACTTTCCAACAGGGGGCCGACCTACGAGCAGTACTTC.